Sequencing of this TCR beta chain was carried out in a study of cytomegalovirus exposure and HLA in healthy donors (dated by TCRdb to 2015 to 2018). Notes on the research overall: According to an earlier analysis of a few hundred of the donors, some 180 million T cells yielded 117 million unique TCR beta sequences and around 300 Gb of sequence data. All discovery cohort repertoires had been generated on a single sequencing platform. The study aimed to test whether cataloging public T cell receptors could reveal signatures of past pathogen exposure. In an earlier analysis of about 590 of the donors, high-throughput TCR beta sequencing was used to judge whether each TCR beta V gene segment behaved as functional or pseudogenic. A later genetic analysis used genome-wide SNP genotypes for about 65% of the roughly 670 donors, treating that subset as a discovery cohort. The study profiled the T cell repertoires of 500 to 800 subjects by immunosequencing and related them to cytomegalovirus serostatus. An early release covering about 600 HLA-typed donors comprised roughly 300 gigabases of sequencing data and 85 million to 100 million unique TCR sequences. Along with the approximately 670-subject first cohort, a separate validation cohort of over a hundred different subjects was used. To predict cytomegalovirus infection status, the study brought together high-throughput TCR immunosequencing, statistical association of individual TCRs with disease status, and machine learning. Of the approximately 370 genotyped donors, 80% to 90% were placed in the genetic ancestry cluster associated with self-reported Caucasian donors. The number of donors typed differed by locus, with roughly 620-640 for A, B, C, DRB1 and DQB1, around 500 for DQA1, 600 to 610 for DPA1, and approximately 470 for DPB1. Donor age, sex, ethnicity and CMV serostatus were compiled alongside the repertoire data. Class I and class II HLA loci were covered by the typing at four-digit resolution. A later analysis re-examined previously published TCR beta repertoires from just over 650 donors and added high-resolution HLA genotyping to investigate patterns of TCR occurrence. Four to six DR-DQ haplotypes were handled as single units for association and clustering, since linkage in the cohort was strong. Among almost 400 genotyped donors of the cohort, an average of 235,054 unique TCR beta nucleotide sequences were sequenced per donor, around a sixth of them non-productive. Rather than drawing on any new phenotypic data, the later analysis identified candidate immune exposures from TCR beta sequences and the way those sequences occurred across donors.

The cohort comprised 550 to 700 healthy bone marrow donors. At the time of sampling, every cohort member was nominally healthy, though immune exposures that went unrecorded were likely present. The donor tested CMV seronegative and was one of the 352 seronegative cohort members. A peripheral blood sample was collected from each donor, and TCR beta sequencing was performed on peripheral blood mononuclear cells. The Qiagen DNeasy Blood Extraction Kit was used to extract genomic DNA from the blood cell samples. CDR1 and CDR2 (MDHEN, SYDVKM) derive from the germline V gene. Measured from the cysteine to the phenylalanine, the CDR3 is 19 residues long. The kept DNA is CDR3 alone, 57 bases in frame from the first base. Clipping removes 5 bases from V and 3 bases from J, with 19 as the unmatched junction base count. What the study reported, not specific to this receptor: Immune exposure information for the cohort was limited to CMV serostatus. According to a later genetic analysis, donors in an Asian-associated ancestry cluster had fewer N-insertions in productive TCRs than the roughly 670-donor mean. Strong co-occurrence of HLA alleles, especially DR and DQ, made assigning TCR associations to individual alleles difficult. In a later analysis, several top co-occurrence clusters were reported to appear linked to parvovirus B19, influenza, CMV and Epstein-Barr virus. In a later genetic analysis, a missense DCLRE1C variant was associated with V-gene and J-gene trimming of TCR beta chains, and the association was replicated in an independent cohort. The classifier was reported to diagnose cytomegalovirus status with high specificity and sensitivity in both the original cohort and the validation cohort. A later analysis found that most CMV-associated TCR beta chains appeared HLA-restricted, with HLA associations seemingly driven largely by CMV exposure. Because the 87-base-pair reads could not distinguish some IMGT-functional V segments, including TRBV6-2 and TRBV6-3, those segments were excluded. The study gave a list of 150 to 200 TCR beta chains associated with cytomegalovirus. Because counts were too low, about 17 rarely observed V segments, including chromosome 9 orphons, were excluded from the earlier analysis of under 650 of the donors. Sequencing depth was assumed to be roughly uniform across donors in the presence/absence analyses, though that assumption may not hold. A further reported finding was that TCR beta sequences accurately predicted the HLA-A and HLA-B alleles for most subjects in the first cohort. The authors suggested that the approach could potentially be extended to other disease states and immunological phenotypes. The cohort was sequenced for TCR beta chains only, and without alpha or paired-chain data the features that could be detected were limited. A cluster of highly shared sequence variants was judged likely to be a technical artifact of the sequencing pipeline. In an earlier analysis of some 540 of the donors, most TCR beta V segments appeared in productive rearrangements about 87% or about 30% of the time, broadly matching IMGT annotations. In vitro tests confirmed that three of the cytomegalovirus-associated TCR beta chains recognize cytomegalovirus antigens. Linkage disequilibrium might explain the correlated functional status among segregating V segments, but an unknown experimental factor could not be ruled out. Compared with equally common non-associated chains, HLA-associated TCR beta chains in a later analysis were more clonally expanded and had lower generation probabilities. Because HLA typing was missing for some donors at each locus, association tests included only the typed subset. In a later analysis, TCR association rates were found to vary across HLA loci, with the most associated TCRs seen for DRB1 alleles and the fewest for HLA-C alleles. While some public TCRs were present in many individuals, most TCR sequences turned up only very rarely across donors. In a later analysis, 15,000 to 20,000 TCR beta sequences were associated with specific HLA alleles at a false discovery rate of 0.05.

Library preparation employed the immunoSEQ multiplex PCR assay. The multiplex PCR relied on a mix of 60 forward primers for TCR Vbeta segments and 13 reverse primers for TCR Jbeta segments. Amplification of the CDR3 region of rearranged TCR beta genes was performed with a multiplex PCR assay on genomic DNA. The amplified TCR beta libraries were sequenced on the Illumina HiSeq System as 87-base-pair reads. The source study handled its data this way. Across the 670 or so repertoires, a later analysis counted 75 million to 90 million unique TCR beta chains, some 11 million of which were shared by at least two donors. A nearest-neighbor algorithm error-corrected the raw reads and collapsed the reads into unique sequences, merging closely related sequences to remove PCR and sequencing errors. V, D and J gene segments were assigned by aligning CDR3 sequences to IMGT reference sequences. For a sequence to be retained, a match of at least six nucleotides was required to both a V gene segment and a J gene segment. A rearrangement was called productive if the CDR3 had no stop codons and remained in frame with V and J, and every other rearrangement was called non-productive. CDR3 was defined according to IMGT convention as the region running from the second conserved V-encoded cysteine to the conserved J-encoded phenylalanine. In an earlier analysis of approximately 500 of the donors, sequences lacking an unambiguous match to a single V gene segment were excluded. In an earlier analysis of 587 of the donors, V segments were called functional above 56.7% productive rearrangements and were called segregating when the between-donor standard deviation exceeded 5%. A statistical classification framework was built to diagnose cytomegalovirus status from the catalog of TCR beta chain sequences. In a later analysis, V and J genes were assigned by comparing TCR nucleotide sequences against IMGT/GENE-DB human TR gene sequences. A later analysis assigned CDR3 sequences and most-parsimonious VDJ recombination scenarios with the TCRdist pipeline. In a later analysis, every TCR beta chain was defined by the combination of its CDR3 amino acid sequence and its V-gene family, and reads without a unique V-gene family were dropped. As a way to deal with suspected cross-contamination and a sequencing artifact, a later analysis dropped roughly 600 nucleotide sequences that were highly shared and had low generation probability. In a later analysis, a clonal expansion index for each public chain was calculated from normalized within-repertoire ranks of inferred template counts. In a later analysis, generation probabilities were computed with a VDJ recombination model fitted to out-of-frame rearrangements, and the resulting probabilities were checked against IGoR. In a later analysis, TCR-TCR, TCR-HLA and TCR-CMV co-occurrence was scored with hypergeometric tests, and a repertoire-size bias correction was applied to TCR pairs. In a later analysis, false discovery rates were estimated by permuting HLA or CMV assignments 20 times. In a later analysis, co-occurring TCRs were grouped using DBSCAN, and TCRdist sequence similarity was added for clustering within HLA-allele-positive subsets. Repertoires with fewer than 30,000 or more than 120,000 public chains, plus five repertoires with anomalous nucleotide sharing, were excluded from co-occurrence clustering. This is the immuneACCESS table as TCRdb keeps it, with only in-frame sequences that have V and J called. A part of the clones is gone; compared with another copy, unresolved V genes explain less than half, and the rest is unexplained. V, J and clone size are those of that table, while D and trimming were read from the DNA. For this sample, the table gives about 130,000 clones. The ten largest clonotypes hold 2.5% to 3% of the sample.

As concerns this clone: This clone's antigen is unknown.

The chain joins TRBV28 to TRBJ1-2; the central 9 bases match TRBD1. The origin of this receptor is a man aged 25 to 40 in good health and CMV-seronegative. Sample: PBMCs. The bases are TGTGCCAGCAGTGTTCTCCCCCTTAGGCGGGACAGGGTTTACTATGGCTACACCTTC. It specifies CASSVLPLRRDRVYYGYTF.